The 31 T cell receptor beta chains below all came from one sample that was sequenced in a study of cytomegalovirus exposure and HLA in healthy donors (dated by TCRdb to about 2017). Libraries were built with the immunoSEQ multiplex PCR assay. For the multiplex PCR, a mixture combining 60 forward primers for TCR Vbeta segments and 13 reverse primers for TCR Jbeta segments was used. TCRdb re-hosts the immuneACCESS table, in-frame sequences only. Its copies lack some clones; in the studies checked, an unresolved V gene accounts for under half of them, and the cause for the rest is not known. The sample includes 100,000 to 120,000 clones, with around 80% observed a single time. The ten largest clonotypes hold around 2.1% of the sample. Material for sequencing was PBMCs. The receptor set was obtained from a man aged 25 to 40 in good health and CMV-seronegative.

This chain connects TRBV11-2 to TRBJ2-1; possibly TRBD1 for D (6 bases). CDR3 length: 14 residues. Deletions cut 3 bases from V and 6 bases from J, with 12 bases between. The germline gives CDR1 SGHAT, CDR2 FQNNGV. CDR3 coding DNA: TGTGCCAGCAGCTTCCCGACAGGCAGCAATGAGCAGTTCTTC. It encodes CASSFPTGSNEQFF.

As DNA, the CDR3 is TGTGCCACCAGCCATGACAAGGCCTACGAGCAGTACTTC. This sequence encodes CATSHDKAYEQYF. The chain recombines TRBV15 with TRBJ2-7; D is unclear. The germline V gene has CDR1 LNHNV and CDR2 YYDKDF (reference sequence). V was pared by 5 bases and J by 2 bases, with 10 bases between. The CDR3 contains 13 residues. The whole variable domain, filled in from reference TRBV15 and TRBJ2-7, reads DAMVIQNPRYQVTQFGKPVTLSCSQTLNHNVMYWYQQKSSQAPKLLFHYYDKDFNNEADTPDNFQSRRPNTSFCFLDIRSPGLGDTAMYLCATSHDKAYEQYFGPGTRLTVT.

V usage is TRBV5-1 and J usage is TRBJ1-3, with TRBD1 as a possible D gene (6 bases). The length of the CDR3 is 14 residues. Germline V CDR1 and CDR2: SGHRS, YFSETQ. V was cut by 4 bases and J by 0 bases, with 8 bases left in between. CDR3 sequence: CASSRDNSGNTIYF. CDR3 coding DNA: TGCGCCAGCAGCCGGGACAACTCTGGAAACACCATATATTTT.

This chain links TRBV4-2 with TRBJ2-5; possible D gene TRBD1, 6 bases. The CDR3 runs to 15 residues. V lost 5 bases and J 4 bases, leaving 17 bases between the germline ends. Germline V gene lookup returns CDR1 LGHNA and CDR2 YNFKEQ. The CDR3 spells CASSLKQDSAETQYF. The DNA of the CDR3 is TGTGCCAGCAGCTTAAAGCAGGACAGCGCAGAGACCCAGTACTTC.

This clone came up once. This chain uses TRBV6-5 with TRBJ1-1; 7 bases agree with TRBD1. This CDR3 spans 13 amino acids. J lost 3 bases, V lost 5 bases, and 3 bases had no gene match. Germline CDR1 MNHEY, CDR2 SVGAGI. CDR3: CASSLQGHTEAFF. The CDR3 DNA is TGTGCCAGCAGTCTACAGGGGCACACTGAAGCTTTCTTT.

This clone was seen just once. V gene TRBV11-2 combines with J gene TRBJ2-7, with 8 bases lining up with TRBD1. Germline trimming cut 1 base from V and 3 bases from J; bases unmatched to any gene: 14. The CDR3 extends over 18 amino acids. From germline, CDR1 is SGHAT and CDR2 FQNNGV. The CDR3 DNA follows: TGTGCCAGCAGCTTAGCCCACCCCGGGACAGGTTTTGGCTACGAGCAGTACTTC. Translated, it gives CASSLAHPGTGFGYEQYF. Full variable domain (missing parts from reference TRBV11-2 and TRBJ2-7): EAGVAQSPRYKIIEKRQSVAFWCNPISGHATLYWYQQILGQGPKLLIQFQNNGVVDDSQLPKDRFSAERLKGVDSTLKIQPAKLEDSAVYLCASSLAHPGTGFGYEQYFGPGTRLTVT.

This rearrangement joins TRBV5-1 to TRBJ2-3; a possible D gene is TRBD2 (6 bases). CDR3 length: 15 amino acids. V dropped 4 bases and J dropped 5 bases, with 17 bases sitting between them. CDR1 SGHRS and CDR2 YFSETQ come from the germline V gene. CDR3 nucleotide sequence: TGCGCCAGCAGCCCGGAGGGCAGGGTTGTAGATACGCAGTATTTT. Residues: CASSPEGRVVDTQYF.

For the CDR3, the DNA is TGTGCCAGCAGACTTAGTACTGCGGGACTAGCGCAGGGGCAGTTCTTC. It is translated as CASRLSTAGLAQGQFF. The V and J genes are TRBV28 and TRBJ2-1; 10 bases map to TRBD2. The CDR3 covers 16 residues. V gave up 6 bases and J gave up 12 bases; unmatched junction bases: 17. Germline-derived CDR1 and CDR2 are MDHEN and SYDVKM.

The chain employs TRBV7-8 and TRBJ1-5, with D perhaps matching TRBD1 (6 bases). There are 17 residues in the CDR3. The V gene lost 2 bases and the J gene lost 6 bases, with 20 bases spanning the gap. The germline CDR1 and CDR2 sequences are SGHVS and FQNEAQ. The CDR3 DNA sequence: TGTGCCAGCAGCTTACTTTTGGGGGCAGGGCAGGGTCAGCCCCAGCATTTT. Its protein product is CASSLLLGAGQGQPQHF.

V gene TRBV6-6 combines with J gene TRBJ1-5; D may be TRBD1 (6 bases). V was pared by 0 bases and J by 1 base, with 10 bases between. This CDR3 is built from 16 residues. Germline V lookup: CDR1 MNHNY, CDR2 SVGAGI (reference sequence). The CDR3 reads CASSYSAGASNQPQHF. The CDR3 nucleotides read TGTGCCAGCAGTTACTCAGCAGGGGCAAGCAATCAGCCCCAGCATTTT.

The rearrangement links TRBV4-1 to TRBJ2-7, with 7 bases that match TRBD2. Germline lookup yields CDR1 MGHRA and CDR2 YSYEKL. The CDR3 is 15 residues long. V dropped 0 bases and J dropped 3; count of bases not matched to a gene: 5. CDR3 loop: CASSQEWREIYEQYF. The CDR3 region has the DNA TGCGCCAGCAGCCAAGAATGGCGGGAGATCTACGAGCAGTACTTC.

The chain employs TRBV6-4 and TRBJ2-3; TRBD2 might be the D (6 bases). The CDR3 loop spans 17 amino acids. Trimming shortened V by 2 bases and J by 0 bases, and 15 bases separated the two germline ends. Germline CDR1 and CDR2: MRHNA and SNTAGT. CDR3 loop: CASSDPKGGGSTDTQYF. CDR3 coding DNA: TGTGCCAGCAGTGACCCCAAGGGAGGCGGGAGCACAGATACGCAGTATTTT.

This clone occurred once. The chain recombines TRBV10-3 with TRBJ1-3; 7 bases align to TRBD1. Losses at the gene ends were 3 bases for V and 6 bases for J; bases not matched to a gene: 5. Per germline, CDR1 ENHRY and CDR2 SYGVKD. The CDR3 is 14 amino acids. The chain's CDR3 is CAISERGGENTIYF. CDR3 in DNA: TGTGCCATCAGTGAAAGAGGGGGCGAAAACACCATATATTTT.

The V gene is TRBV9, the J gene TRBJ2-4, with 7 bases matching TRBD1. This CDR3 spans 15 amino acids. CDR1 SGDLS and CDR2 YYNGEE come from the germline V gene. Trimming at V came to 0 bases and at J to 5 bases, leaving 5 bases not matched to a gene. CDR3 protein: CASSVEGTVENIQYF. DNA for the CDR3: TGTGCCAGCAGCGTAGAAGGGACAGTGGAAAACATTCAGTACTTC.

For this clone: At one of its ends the junction is not consistent with the germline gene, which may arise from a read error. The chain joins TRBV7-9 to TRBJ1-5; no clear D. This CDR3 comprises 13 residues. Germline-derived CDR1 and CDR2 are SEHNR and FQNEAQ (reference sequence). In DNA, the CDR3 is TGTTCCAGCAGCCAGTCCAGCAATCAGCCCCAGCATTTT. Amino acids: CSSSQSSNQPQHF.

The chain couples TRBV2 to TRBJ2-7, with TRBD1 as a possible D gene (7 bases). V dropped 6 bases and J dropped 0 bases, with 12 bases sitting between them. The CDR3 contains 14 residues. Germline V gene data show CDR1 as SNHLY and CDR2 as FYNNEI. The CDR3 loop reads CASREGQTSYEQYF. The CDR3 bases are TGTGCCAGCAGGGAGGGACAGACCTCCTACGAGCAGTACTTC. The full variable domain, completed using reference TRBV2 and TRBJ2-7, is EPEVTQTPSHQVTQMGQEVILRCVPISNHLYFYWYRQILGQKVEFLVSFYNNEISEKSEIFDDQFSVERPDGSNFTLKIRSTKLEDSAMYFCASREGQTSYEQYFGPGTRLTVT.

The chain couples TRBV19 to TRBJ2-7; D unclear. V was pared by 6 bases and J by 4 bases, with 7 bases between. Per germline, CDR1 LNHDA and CDR2 SQIVND (reference sequence). This CDR3 comprises 11 residues. Here the CDR3 DNA reads TGTGCCAGTAGCATCGGGTACGAGCAGTACTTC. It translates to CASSIGYEQYF.

DNA for the CDR3: TGTGCCACCAGCAGAGATCCCCTGGCGGTCTACGAGCAGTACTTC. This codes for CATSRDPLAVYEQYF. The chain recombines TRBV15 with TRBJ2-7, with D uncertain. There are 15 residues in the CDR3. CDR1 and CDR2 (germline): LNHNV, YYDKDF (reference sequence). Trimming removed 0 bases at V and 3 bases at J, with 12 bases between. The complete variable domain, with remaining parts taken from reference TRBV15 and TRBJ2-7, reads DAMVIQNPRYQVTQFGKPVTLSCSQTLNHNVMYWYQQKSSQAPKLLFHYYDKDFNNEADTPDNFQSRRPNTSFCFLDIRSPGLGDTAMYLCATSRDPLAVYEQYFGPGTRLTVT.

This rearrangement joins TRBV4-1 to TRBJ1-5; D call uncertain. CDR1 and CDR2 from the germline V gene are MGHRA and YSYEKL. V lost 0 bases and J lost 4, with 7 bases in between. The CDR3 runs 14 residues. The CDR3 is CASSQDRGNQPQHF. CDR3 coding DNA: TGCGCCAGCAGCCAAGATCGGGGTAATCAGCCCCAGCATTTT.

The V and J genes are TRBV2 and TRBJ1-2; D possibly corresponds to TRBD1 (6 bases). CDR1 and CDR2 from the germline V gene are SNHLY and FYNNEI. The CDR3 covers 13 residues. Trimming left V 5 bases short and J 6 bases short, with 13 bases between. The DNA of the CDR3 is TGTGCCAGCAGTCCAAACGGGGACAATGGCTACACCTTC. Protein: CASSPNGDNGYTF.

The CDR3 loop reads CASSVQGAYGNTIYF. Here the CDR3 DNA reads TGTGCCAGCAGCGTACAGGGGGCATACGGAAACACCATATATTTT. V and J are TRBV9 and TRBJ1-3; TRBD1 matches 8 bases. With 1 base clipped from V and 4 bases from J, the junction kept 4 bases outside the gene matches. The CDR3 spans 15 residues. The V gene's germline CDR1 is SGDLS and CDR2 YYNGEE.

This clone came up a few times. The rearrangement uses TRBV19 and TRBJ2-3; a weak D match, TRBD1 (5 bases). From germline, CDR1 is LNHDA and CDR2 SQIVND (reference sequence). The CDR3 length is 14 residues. Trimming took 4 bases from V and 3 from J, leaving 11 bases between them. The CDR3 spells CASSSTTVTDTQYF. The CDR3 nucleotides read TGTGCCAGTAGTAGTACGACAGTGACAGATACGCAGTATTTT.

Only one count was recorded for this clone. J is TRBJ2-1 and V is TRBV5-1, with 7 positions matching TRBD1. The CDR3 spans 13 residues. CDR1 is SGHRS, CDR2 YFSETQ, per germline. The V gene end was trimmed by 1 base and the J gene end by 6 bases; junction bases not matched to a gene: 1. CDR3 bases: TGCGCCAGCAGCTTGAGGGGGCTCAATGAGCAGTTCTTC. It specifies CASSLRGLNEQFF.

This chain links TRBV2 with TRBJ1-5; TRBD1 is a possible D gene (5 bases). From germline, CDR1 is SNHLY and CDR2 FYNNEI. The CDR3 is 13 residues long. V gave up 7 bases and J gave up 5 bases, with 12 bases separating them. Here the CDR3 reads CASKGRDYQPQHF. As DNA, the CDR3 is TGTGCCAGCAAGGGCAGGGATTATCAGCCCCAGCATTTT.

V usage is TRBV6-1 and J usage is TRBJ2-3, with TRBD2 identical over 9 bases. The length of the CDR3 is 15 residues. Germline CDR1 is MNHNS and CDR2 is SASEGT. The junction had 14 bases not matched to a gene; V was cut back by 11 bases and J by 5 bases. CDR3 in DNA: TGTGCCTGTTCTAGCGGGAACTCTGGAGGAGATACGCAGTATTTT. Translated, it gives CACSSGNSGGDTQYF.

V and J are TRBV10-3 and TRBJ1-1, with D tentatively TRBD1 (5 bases). The V end lost 7 bases, the J end lost 4 bases, and 16 bases lay between the germline ends. Germline V lookup: CDR1 ENHRY, CDR2 SYGVKD. This CDR3 comprises 14 residues. The DNA of the CDR3 is TGTGCCATCATTGACAGCGTCTCCCCCACTGAAGCTTTCTTT. Translation: CAIIDSVSPTEAFF.

This clone was counted a single time. The rearrangement links TRBV9 to TRBJ2-3; possible D gene TRBD2, 6 bases. The CDR3 contains 13 residues. V was shortened by 4 bases and J by 6 bases, with 12 bases between the two germline ends. In germline, CDR1 is SGDLS, CDR2 YYNGEE. CDR3 in amino acids: CASSPGGPDTQYF. The CDR3 coding sequence is TGTGCCAGCAGCCCCGGGGGTCCGGATACGCAGTATTTT.

V usage is TRBV27 and J usage is TRBJ1-2; no firm D call. Germline CDR1 and CDR2: MNHEY and SMNVEV (reference sequence). Trimming pared 6 bases from V and 0 bases from J, leaving 8 bases between. The CDR3 spans 13 residues. CDR3 region: CASSPQTNYGYTF. CDR3 sequence (DNA): TGTGCCAGCAGCCCCCAGACTAACTATGGCTACACCTTC.

This clone was seen a few times. V is TRBV10-3 and J is TRBJ2-6, with D maybe TRBD2 (6 bases). CDR3 length equals 15 residues. The germline CDR1 and CDR2 sequences are ENHRY and SYGVKD. V lost 4 bases and J 3 bases, leaving 10 bases between the germline ends. The CDR3 loop is CAISVGTYGANVLTF. In DNA form, the CDR3 reads TGTGCCATCAGTGTTGGGACTTATGGGGCCAACGTCCTGACTTTC.

This clone was observed a handful of times. V usage is TRBV18 and J usage is TRBJ2-7; TRBD1 matches at 11 bases. Trimming removed 3 bases from V and 1 base from J; junction bases left unmatched: 2. The CDR3 is 15 amino acids. CDR1 is KGHSH, CDR2 LQKENI, per germline. The CDR3: CASSPGQGGSYEQYF. As DNA, the CDR3 is TGTGCCAGCTCACCGGGACAGGGGGGTTCCTACGAGCAGTACTTC.

The V and J genes are TRBV19 and TRBJ2-5; 11 bases line up with TRBD2. Trimming took 5 bases from V and 9 from J; bases not matched to a gene: 8. The CDR3 totals 14 residues. Per germline, CDR1 LNHDA and CDR2 SQIVND (reference sequence). The CDR3 protein is CASSPTSGGRPQYF. Written as DNA, the CDR3 is TGTGCCAGTAGTCCAACTAGCGGGGGCAGGCCCCAGTACTTC.